The rows below give T cell receptor beta chains drawn from one sample of a study of CD8+CD57+ T cells in acquired aplastic anemia. TCRdb reprocessed the reads with MiXCR, giving one entry per CDR3 protein. Among some 200,000 distinct CDR3 sequences listed, just under 50% were seen once. The sequenced sample was sorted CD4+, CD8+, or CD8+CD57+ T cells (not recorded which) from PBMCs. All receptors come from a human donor with aplastic anemia. CDR3s include the opening cysteine and the closing phenylalanine or tryptophan. Each record gives: J gene, D gene, V gene, clone size, CDR3 protein, CDR3 DNA. A D gene is named only where the DNA matches it firmly. A clone size is listed for some rows: how often the clone was seen (once, few, many), or a class if it is expanded.

TRBJ1-2 TRBD1 TRBV25-1 NA CASSEGGAGGSIDYGYTF TGTGCCAGCAGTGAAGGGGGGGCAGGGGGCTCCATTGACTATGGCTACACCTTC
TRBJ2-3 NA TRBV5-4 once CASSLRAGHTDTQYF TGTGCCAGCAGCCTGCGGGCGGGGCACACAGATACGCAGTATTTT
TRBJ2-1 TRBD2 TRBV10-3 NA CAISPGGGPELDEQFF TGTGCCATCAGCCCCGGCGGGGGGCCCGAGTTGGATGAGCAGTTCTTC
TRBJ2-1 NA TRBV25-1 few CASSGVNNEQFF TGTGCCAGCAGTGGGGTGAACAATGAGCAGTTCTTC
TRBJ1-3 NA TRBV24-1 NA CATSDSTDRRDGNTIYF TGTGCCACCAGTGATTCGACCGACAGGCGAGATGGAAACACCATATATTTT
TRBJ1-2 NA TRBV14 many CASSQVSGPYYGYTF TGTGCCAGCAGCCAAGTGTCAGGACCCTACTATGGCTACACCTTC
TRBJ2-2 NA TRBV19 NA CASTVTGELFF TGTGCCAGTACCGTGACCGGGGAGCTGTTTTTT
TRBJ1-2 NA TRBV5-4 NA CASSFGSVAGYGYTF TGTGCCAGCAGCTTTGGATCAGTGGCGGGCTATGGCTACACCTTC
TRBJ2-3 NA TRBV13 NA CASSRRIQALFETPDTQYF TGTGCCAGCAGCCGCAGGATCCAGGCCCTCTTTGAAACCCCAGATACGCAGTATTTT
TRBJ2-7 NA TRBV24-1 few CATSDSTSGQREQYF TGTGCCACCAGTGATTCTACATCAGGGCAACGGGAGCAGTACTTC
TRBJ2-7 TRBD1 TRBV7-3 NA CASSLTTGTGRDEQYF TGTGCCAGCAGCTTAACTACGGGGACAGGGCGGGACGAGCAGTACTTC
TRBJ1-6 NA TRBV7-3 NA CASSPNKNSPLHF TGTGCCAGCAGCCCCAATAAGAATTCACCCCTCCACTTT
TRBJ2-1 TRBD2 TRBV25-1 NA CAYELAASYNEQFF TGTGCCTACGAACTAGCGGCCTCCTACAATGAGCAGTTCTTC
TRBJ2-7 TRBD2 TRBV20-1 many CSASGAAGIISYEQYF TGCAGTGCTAGTGGGGCAGCGGGAATCATCTCCTACGAGCAGTACTTC
TRBJ2-7 NA TRBV5-6 NA CASRPEARDEQYF TGTGCCAGCAGACCGGAAGCTCGGGACGAGCAGTACTTC
TRBJ1-3 NA TRBV24-1 few CATSDGRRAGNTIYF TGTGCCACCAGTGACGGGCGCAGGGCTGGAAACACCATATATTTT
TRBJ2-7 NA TRBV9 many CASSVELATHEQYF TGTGCCAGCAGCGTAGAGCTAGCGACCCACGAGCAGTACTTC
TRBJ2-3 NA TRBV3-1 few CASSYLGKDTQYF TGTGCCAGCAGCTATCTAGGAAAAGATACGCAGTATTTT
TRBJ2-7 NA TRBV5-1 NA CASSLENSYEQYF TGCGCCAGCAGCTTGGAGAACTCCTACGAGCAGTACTTC
TRBJ2-3 TRBD1 TRBV7-2 many CASSLRQGGDTDTQYF TGTGCCAGCAGCTTGCGACAGGGGGGAGACACAGATACGCAGTATTTT
TRBJ2-3 NA TRBV7-2 NA CASSQEAGTQYF TGTGCCAGCAGCCAGGAAGCGGGTACGCAGTATTTT
TRBJ2-1 TRBD2 TRBV10-3 NA CAIRESGMPYNEQFF TGTGCCATCAGAGAAAGCGGGATGCCCTACAATGAGCAGTTCTTC
TRBJ2-7 TRBD1 TRBV7-6 NA CASSPWTGGEVYEQYF TGTGCCAGCAGCCCCTGGACAGGGGGCGAAGTGTACGAGCAGTACTTC
TRBJ2-7 NA TRBV5-1 NA CASSSAEGLYEQYF TGCGCCAGCAGCTCGGCAGAAGGACTCTACGAGCAGTACTTC
TRBJ1-2 NA TRBV2 many CASSEGGGAFGYTF TGTGCCAGCAGTGAAGGGGGGGGGGCCTTCGGCTACACCTTC
TRBJ2-1 TRBD2 TRBV7-3 NA CASRTSLNDEQFF TGTGCCAGCAGGACTAGCTTGAATGATGAGCAGTTCTTC
TRBJ2-3 NA TRBV28 NA CASSSTRGQIAQYF TGTGCCAGCAGTTCAACGAGAGGGCAGATAGCGCAGTATTTT
TRBJ2-1 NA TRBV9 many CASSVDGSPTYNEQFF TGTGCCAGCAGCGTAGACGGGAGCCCCACCTACAATGAGCAGTTCTTC
TRBJ2-2 NA TRBV24-1 many CATSASLSNTGELFF TGTGCCACCAGTGCCAGCTTATCGAACACCGGGGAGCTGTTTTTT
TRBJ2-7 NA TRBV20-1 many CSARGRLNYEQYF TGCAGTGCTAGAGGTCGGCTTAACTACGAGCAGTACTTC
TRBJ1-3 NA TRBV19 NA CASSQDTGSGNTIYF TGTGCCAGTAGTCAAGATACAGGGTCTGGAAACACCATATATTTT
TRBJ1-4 TRBD1 TRBV7-2 once CASSVTGDEKLFF TGTGCCAGCAGCGTAACAGGGGATGAAAAACTGTTTTTT
TRBJ2-3 NA TRBV24-1 NA CATSGGAVRTDTQYF TGTGCCACCAGTGGCGGGGCCGTTCGGACAGATACGCAGTATTTT
TRBJ1-5 NA TRBV18 many CASSPSQVGFSNQPQHF TGTGCCAGCTCACCATCGCAGGTTGGGTTTAGCAATCAGCCCCAGCATTTT
TRBJ2-3 NA TRBV7-2 many CASSLMGPSTDTQYF TGTGCCAGCAGCTTAATGGGCCCGAGCACAGATACGCAGTATTTT
TRBJ2-5 NA TRBV5-5 many CASSLGQGGETQYF TGTGCCAGCAGCTTGGGACAGGGAGGGGAGACCCAGTACTTC
TRBJ2-3 TRBD2 TRBV7-6 NA CASSLGRGPEGQTDTQYF TGTGCTAGCAGCTTAGGGAGGGGACCAGAAGGGCAGACAGATACGCAGTATTTT
TRBJ1-1 NA TRBV7-3 many CASRTHGVGNTEAFF TGTGCCAGCAGAACGCATGGGGTGGGGAACACTGAAGCTTTCTTT
TRBJ1-2 NA TRBV11-2 NA CASSWADYGYTF TGCGCCAGCAGCTGGGCAGATTATGGCTACACCTTC
TRBJ1-5 TRBD1 TRBV2 few CASSEEGTGNQPQHF TGTGCCAGCAGTGAAGAGGGGACAGGTAATCAGCCCCAGCATTTT
TRBJ2-7 NA TRBV20-1 NA CSASSLREQYF TGCAGTGCTAGTTCCCTCCGCGAGCAGTACTTC
TRBJ2-7 TRBD2 TRBV2 many CASRLGTGGEYEQYF TGTGCCAGCAGGTTGGGGACGGGGGGGGAGTACGAGCAGTACTTC
TRBJ2-3 NA TRBV2 many CASSVSINTDTQYF TGTGCCAGCAGTGTCTCAATAAACACAGATACGCAGTATTTT
TRBJ2-3 NA TRBV5-1 few CASWGPGTDTQYF TGCGCCAGCTGGGGCCCGGGCACAGATACGCAGTATTTT
TRBJ1-5 NA TRBV6-2/TRBV6-3 few CASSYSGRAQHF TGTGCCAGCAGTTACTCTGGCCGGGCCCAGCATTTT
TRBJ2-7 NA TRBV20-1 many CSMAGLGVWEQYF TGCTCCATGGCGGGACTCGGGGTTTGGGAGCAGTACTTC
TRBJ2-3 NA TRBV29-1 NA CSADTQYF TGCAGCGCCGATACGCAGTATTTT
TRBJ2-3 TRBD2 TRBV5-4 NA CASSSVPSERGGEDTQYF TGTGCCAGCAGCTCGGTCCCCTCCGAGCGGGGGGGCGAAGATACGCAGTATTTT
TRBJ2-1 TRBD2 TRBV12-3/TRBV12-4 few CASSLVPASGYSSYNEQFF TGTGCCAGCAGTTTGGTTCCGGCTAGCGGGTATAGCTCCTACAATGAGCAGTTCTTC
TRBJ2-5 NA TRBV10-1 NA CASSERRGAGEETQYF TGCGCCAGCAGTGAGAGGAGGGGAGCAGGGGAAGAGACCCAGTACTTC